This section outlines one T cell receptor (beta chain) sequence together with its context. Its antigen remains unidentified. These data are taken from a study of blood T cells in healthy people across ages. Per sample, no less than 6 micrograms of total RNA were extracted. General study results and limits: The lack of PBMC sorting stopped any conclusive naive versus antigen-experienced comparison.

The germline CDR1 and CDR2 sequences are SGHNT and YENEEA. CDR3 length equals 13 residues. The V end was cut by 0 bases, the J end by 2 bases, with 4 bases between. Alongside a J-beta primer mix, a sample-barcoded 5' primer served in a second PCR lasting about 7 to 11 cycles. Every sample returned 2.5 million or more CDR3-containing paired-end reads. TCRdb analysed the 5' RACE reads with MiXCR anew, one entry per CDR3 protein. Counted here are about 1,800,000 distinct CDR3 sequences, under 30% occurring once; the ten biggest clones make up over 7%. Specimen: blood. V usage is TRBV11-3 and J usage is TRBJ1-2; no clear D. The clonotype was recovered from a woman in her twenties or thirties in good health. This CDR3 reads CASSLDENYGYTF. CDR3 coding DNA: TGTGCCAGCAGCTTAGATGAGAACTATGGCTACACCTTC.